The 24 T cell receptor beta chains below were found in one sample sequenced in a study of T cell repertoires in aging, cancer and after chemotherapy. A mixed TRB-A/B primer pool amplified rearranged TRB by multiplex touch-down PCR. TCRdb reprocessed the multiplex PCR reads with MiXCR, giving one entry per CDR3 protein. The data show about 11,000 distinct CDR3 sequences, with approximately 32% seen just once and 19% held by the top ten. Peripheral blood genomic DNA, not sorted cells or RNA, was the template. Sequences were obtained from blood. All receptors come from a human donor in good health. The donor label of this sample is uncertain.

This clonotype is termed medium-sized (0.01 to 0.1%). The rearrangement uses TRBV27 and TRBJ2-3; D not certain. Trimming took off 7 bases at V and 2 bases at J, with 16 bases between the two ends. This CDR3 contains 15 residues. Germline V gene sequence: CDR1 MNHEY, CDR2 SMNVEV (reference sequence). CDR3 residues: CASISFGLDTDTQYF. As DNA, the CDR3 is TGTGCCAGCATTAGCTTTGGATTGGACACAGATACGCAGTATTTT.

V and J are TRBV18 and TRBJ1-4, with D uncertain. The CDR3 runs 14 residues. Germline-derived CDR1 and CDR2 are KGHSH and LQKENI. The V gene lost 0 bases and the J gene lost 3 bases, with 5 bases spanning the gap. CDR3 sequence: CASSPPGSNEKLFF. As DNA, the CDR3 is TGTGCCAGCTCACCACCAGGCTCTAATGAAAAACTGTTTTTT.

This clonotype was picked up a small number of times. The chain employs TRBV19 and TRBJ1-2; D is perhaps TRBD1 (6 bases). Looked up from germline, CDR1 is LNHDA and CDR2 is SQIVND (reference sequence). V lost 3 bases and J lost 7, with 27 bases in between. This CDR3 has 18 residues. The CDR3 sequence: CASSIRGPRRQGVAGYTF. CDR3 bases: TGTGCCAGTAGTATCCGGGGGCCTCGGCGGCAAGGGGTGGCTGGCTACACCTTC.

By frequency in the sample, this clonotype is medium-sized. CDR3 coding DNA: TGTGCCAGCAGCACAACCCGGGGCAGGGGGACAGATACGCAGTATTTT. This gives the protein CASSTTRGRGTDTQYF. V usage is TRBV6-5 and J usage is TRBJ2-3, with 7 bases identical to TRBD1. The CDR3 loop spans 16 amino acids. Germline V CDR1 and CDR2: MNHEY, SVGAGI. The V and J ends lost 6 bases and 3 bases, in that order; junction bases with no gene match: 12.

By sample share, this clonotype is large. This chain links TRBV6-1 with TRBJ1-3; weak D call: TRBD1 (5 bases). The CDR3 runs to 15 residues. The V end was cut by 0 bases, the J end by 4 bases, with 10 bases between. Germline values: CDR1 MNHNS, CDR2 SASEGT. The CDR3 nucleotides read TGTGCCAGCAGTGAAGCAGAGGGGTCCGGAAACACCATATATTTT. It encodes CASSEAEGSGNTIYF.

The rearrangement joins TRBV7-4 to TRBJ2-5; no clear D gene. Germline CDR1 SGHVT, CDR2 SQSDAQ. Between the trimmed V and J ends, which lost 2 bases and 5 bases, there was a span of 21 bases. This CDR3 comprises 17 residues. CDR3 sequence (DNA): TGTGCCAGCAGCTTACGACCAAGGACCTTCGAAGGGGAGACCCAGTACTTC. Translated, it gives CASSLRPRTFEGETQYF.

This clonotype was seen a few times. This rearrangement joins TRBV5-4 to TRBJ2-3, with a possible D match to TRBD1 (6 bases). This CDR3 has 17 amino acids. CDR1 and CDR2 from the germline V gene are SGHNT and YYREEE (reference sequence). V was cut by 5 bases and J by 0 bases, with 19 bases left in between. The CDR3 DNA follows: TGTGCCAGCAGGGGGGCGGAACCGCCCTTTAGCACAGATACGCAGTATTTT. Translation: CASRGAEPPFSTDTQYF.

This clonotype counts as medium-sized (0.01 to 0.1%). The chain couples TRBV6-5 to TRBJ2-5; D is ambiguous. V was shortened by 2 bases and J by 2 bases, with 0 bases between the two germline ends. The germline CDR1 and CDR2 sequences are MNHEY and SVGAGI. The CDR3 loop spans 11 amino acids. CDR3: CASSYQETQYF. The CDR3 nucleotides are TGTGCCAGCAGTTACCAAGAGACCCAGTACTTC.

The chain couples TRBV5-4 to TRBJ1-1; the D gene is possibly TRBD1 (6 bases). This CDR3 has 16 amino acids. Germline-derived CDR1 and CDR2 are SGHNT and YYREEE (reference sequence). V lost 5 bases and J lost 0, with 17 bases in between. The DNA for the CDR3 is TGTGCCAGCAGACCCCCAGGGGAAGTTCTGAACACTGAAGCTTTCTTT. Translating it yields CASRPPGEVLNTEAFF.

The rearrangement uses TRBV20-1 and TRBJ2-5, with 9 nucleotides matching TRBD1. The junction had 9 bases not matched to a gene; V was cut back by 5 bases and J by 5 bases. CDR1 and CDR2 from the germline V gene are DFQATT and SNEGSKA (reference sequence). The CDR3 is 14 amino acids. The CDR3 sequence is CSASRTGEGETQYF. The CDR3 coding sequence is TGCAGTGCTTCACGGACAGGGGAGGGGGAGACCCAGTACTTC.

The chain uses TRBV18 and TRBJ1-3, with unresolved D. Germline lookup yields CDR1 KGHSH and CDR2 LQKENI. The V end lost 3 bases, the J end lost 0 bases, and 9 bases lay between the germline ends. CDR3 length: 15 residues. This CDR3 is CASSPSMSSGNTIYF. DNA of the CDR3: TGTGCCAGCTCACCGAGCATGTCCTCTGGAAACACCATATATTTT.

This clonotype has just a few counts. This chain links TRBV9 with TRBJ1-4; D is uncertain. V gave up 3 bases and J gave up 5 bases, with 11 bases separating them. Germline V gene sequence: CDR1 SGDLS, CDR2 YYNGEE. The CDR3 covers 14 residues. The DNA for the CDR3 is TGTGCCAGCAGCGCCCCGGGAGAAAATGAAAAACTGTTTTTT. This encodes CASSAPGENEKLFF. Together with reference TRBV9 and TRBJ1-4, the CDR3 gives the full variable domain: DSGVTQTPKHLITATGQRVTLRCSPRSGDLSVYWYQQSLDQGLQFLIQYYNGEERAKGNILERFSAQQFPDLHSELNLSSLELGDSALYFCASSAPGENEKLFFGSGTQLSVL.

The chain joins TRBV15 to TRBJ1-2; no clear D gene. The CDR3 consists of 14 residues. The germline V and J ends were trimmed by 1 base and 4 bases, with 10 bases remaining between them. CDR1 is LNHNV, CDR2 YYDKDF, per germline (reference sequence). CDR3 sequence reads: CATSRVDGFYGYTF. The DNA of the CDR3 is TGTGCCACCAGCAGAGTCGACGGGTTCTATGGCTACACCTTC.

In this sample, this clonotype is medium-sized. The chain couples TRBV6-5 to TRBJ2-1; TRBD2 might be the D (5 bases). Per germline, CDR1 MNHEY and CDR2 SVGAGI. CDR3 size: 13 residues. V lost 8 bases and J lost 7, with 15 bases in between. CDR3: CASGRGGVNEQFF. CDR3 DNA sequence: TGTGCCAGCGGGAGAGGAGGCGTGAATGAGCAGTTCTTC.

The genes are TRBV7-2 and TRBJ2-7; D may correspond to TRBD1 or TRBD2 (7 bases each). Germline V gene lookup returns CDR1 SGHTA and CDR2 FQGNSA. This CDR3 is built from 15 residues. Deletions cut 1 base from V and 4 bases from J, with 14 bases between. Here the CDR3 reads CASSLVGGGGYEQYF. The CDR3 DNA is TGTGCCAGCAGCTTAGTGGGAGGGGGCGGGTACGAGCAGTACTTC.

The V and J genes are TRBV19 and TRBJ1-2, with 11 positions matching TRBD1. The CDR3 runs to 14 residues. V lost 4 bases and J lost 8; bases outside the gene matches: 6. Germline CDR1 reads LNHDA; CDR2 reads SQIVND (reference sequence). The CDR3: CASSTIGTGGGYTF. As DNA, the CDR3 is TGTGCCAGTAGTACTATCGGGACAGGGGGAGGCTACACCTTC. The full variable domain, rest sourced from reference TRBV19 and TRBJ1-2, is DGGITQSPKYLFRKEGQNVTLSCEQNLNHDAMYWYRQDPGQGLRLIYYSQIVNDFQKGDIAEGYSVSREKKESFPLTVTSAQKNPTAFYLCASSTIGTGGGYTFGSGTRLTVV.

The gene calls are TRBV20-1 and TRBJ1-2; TRBD1 is a possible D gene (5 bases). The V end lost 2 bases, the J end lost 8 bases, and 21 bases lay between the germline ends. The germline V gene encodes CDR1 DFQATT and CDR2 SNEGSKA (reference sequence). CDR3 size: 15 residues. The CDR3 loop reads CSARRQGIRREGYTF. The CDR3 region has the DNA TGCAGTGCTAGAAGGCAGGGAATCAGGCGAGAAGGCTACACCTTC.

This clonotype was seen more than once but under ten times. The V and J genes are TRBV5-5 and TRBJ2-7; D is perhaps TRBD1 (5 bases). Trimming pared 2 bases from V and 2 bases from J, leaving 8 bases between. CDR3 length: 13 residues. The germline V gene encodes CDR1 SGHKS and CDR2 YYEKEE (reference sequence). The CDR3 is CASSFGQAYEQYF. The CDR3 DNA reads TGTGCCAGCAGCTTTGGACAAGCCTACGAGCAGTACTTC.

This clonotype was found a few times. V gene TRBV19 combines with J gene TRBJ2-1, with TRBD2 matching over 7 bases. J lost 4 bases, V lost 5 bases, and 8 bases had no gene match. CDR3 size: 15 residues. CDR1 and CDR2 from the germline V gene are LNHDA and SQIVND (reference sequence). The CDR3 loop is CASSFRDGGYNEQFF. The DNA of the CDR3 is TGTGCCAGTAGTTTCCGGGACGGGGGGTACAATGAGCAGTTCTTC.

The rearrangement joins TRBV6-5 to TRBJ2-7; 9 bases are shared with TRBD1. The CDR3 contains 13 residues. The V gene's germline CDR1 is MNHEY and CDR2 SVGAGI. Trimming at V came to 6 bases and at J to 3 bases, leaving 3 bases not matched to a gene. The CDR3: CASSGTGIYEQYF. CDR3 DNA: TGTGCCAGCAGCGGGACAGGGATCTACGAGCAGTACTTC.

The J gene is TRBJ1-6, the V gene TRBV5-6; TRBD1 might be the D (6 bases). Trimming took off 4 bases at V and 7 bases at J, with 12 bases between the two ends. Germline CDR1 is SGHDT and CDR2 is YYEEEE. CDR3 size: 14 residues. CDR3 in DNA: TGTGCCAGCAGCCCCACAGGGAAGAATTCACCCCTCCACTTT. Translation gives CASSPTGKNSPLHF. The variable domain in full, with the rest retrieved from reference TRBV5-6 and TRBJ1-6, is DAGVTQSPTHLIKTRGQQVTLRCSPKSGHDTVSWYQQALGQGPQFIFQYYEEEERQRGNFPDRFSGHQFPNYSSELNVNALLLGDSALYLCASSPTGKNSPLHFGNGTRLTVT.

The J gene is TRBJ2-1, the V gene TRBV28, with D uncertain. Per the germline V gene, CDR1 is MDHEN and CDR2 is SYDVKM. With 3 bases removed from V and 0 bases from J, the gap between germline ends came to 9 bases. The CDR3 is made up of 15 amino acids. CDR3 residues: CASSFLVSSYNEQFF. Here the CDR3 DNA reads TGTGCCAGCAGTTTCTTGGTCAGCTCCTACAATGAGCAGTTCTTC.

By sample share, this clonotype is medium-sized. The V and J genes are TRBV12-3 or TRBV12-4 and TRBJ2-6, with 7 bases lining up with TRBD1. Unmatched junction bases numbered 5, after V lost 2 bases and J lost 1 base. The length of the CDR3 is 17 residues. Here the CDR3 reads CASSLTGQLSGANVLTF. The CDR3 bases are TGTGCCAGCAGTTTAACGGGACAGTTGTCTGGGGCCAACGTCCTGACTTTC.

Points on this clonotype: One junction end does not reproduce the germline sequence, and a read error may be involved. The rearrangement uses TRBV12-3 or TRBV12-4 and TRBJ2-1; 13 bases line up with TRBD2. CDR3 length: 15 amino acids. The CDR3 DNA follows: TGTGCCAGCAGATTACTAGCGGGGGGGCCCAATGAGCGGTTCTTC. Translating it yields CASRLLAGGPNERFF.